These 5 T cell receptor beta chains were all obtained from the same sample, sequenced in a study of identical twins. TCRdb reanalysed the 5' RACE reads using MiXCR and keeps one entry per CDR3 protein. This table holds about 530,000 distinct CDR3 sequences, nearly 15% found once. These data also formed part of another study, on yellow fever vaccine responses in identical twins.

Sequencing was done on a sample of CD4+ T cells sorted from blood. These receptors were taken from a woman aged 18-29 years in good health.

In its sample, this clonotype was seen a few times. The rearrangement joins TRBV20-1 to TRBJ2-3; TRBD2 agrees at 8 bases. Germline CDR1 is DFQATT and CDR2 is SNEGSKA (reference sequence). The CDR3 loop spans 14 amino acids. Losses at the gene ends were 4 bases for V and 2 bases for J; bases not matched to a gene: 5. The CDR3 region is CSATTSGPTDTQYF. CDR3 DNA sequence: TGCAGTGCTACCACTAGCGGCCCCACAGATACGCAGTATTTT.

This clonotype occurred a few times. This sequence joins TRBV5-4 and TRBJ2-1, with 9 nucleotides matching TRBD2. With V trimmed by 4 bases and J by 7 bases, 12 bases remained unmatched. This CDR3 contains 16 residues. Germline CDR1 SGHNT, CDR2 YYREEE (reference sequence). This CDR3 reads CASSAYSGGRGNEQFF. CDR3 nucleotide sequence: TGTGCCAGCAGCGCCTATAGCGGGGGAAGGGGAAATGAGCAGTTCTTC.

This chain links TRBV2 with TRBJ2-3; 14 positions agree with TRBD2. After removal of 10 bases from V and 6 bases from J, the junction contained 3 bases not matched to a gene. There are 13 residues in the CDR3. The germline gives CDR1 SNHLY, CDR2 FYNNEI. CDR3 in DNA: TGTGCCACGGGACTAGCGGGAGTGGATACGCAGTATTTT. This gives the protein CATGLAGVDTQYF.

The rearrangement joins TRBV12-3 or TRBV12-4 to TRBJ2-5; 9 bases fit TRBD2. This CDR3 region has 15 residues. V dropped 3 bases and J dropped 3; count of bases not matched to a gene: 5. The CDR3 bases are TGTGCCAGCAGTTTGCTAGCGGGACAAAAAGAGACCCAGTACTTC. Its translation is CASSLLAGQKETQYF.

The CDR3 loop is CASSRSGGTGNEQFF. CDR3 sequence (DNA): TGTGCCAGCTCACGGAGCGGGGGCACGGGCAATGAGCAGTTCTTC. This chain joins TRBV18 and TRBJ2-1; TRBD2 aligns across 8 bases. The CDR3 runs 15 residues. V shed 4 bases and J 6 bases; nucleotides not matched to a gene: 8. Germline-derived CDR1 and CDR2 are KGHSH and LQKENI.